The entry that follows covers one TCR beta chain sequence. Followed longitudinally, the Seattle patients had been enrolled during active infection. CDR3 length equals 14 residues. V shed 2 bases and J shed 7 bases, with 12 bases lying between them. CDR1 is SNHLY, CDR2 FYNNEI, per germline. This entry belongs to a study of blood T cell repertoires in COVID-19. Study background: The United States, Italy and Spain were the sources of the acute and convalescent COVID-19 samples. Nucleic acid was either cDNA or gDNA, and it came from T cells, B-cell-depleted T cells, or PBMCs.

Original analysis: Estimates of nucleated cell counts were drawn from the amplification of reference gene primers. Clones were read by immunoSEQ multiplex PCR, and TCRdb kept only the in-frame ones, dropping some. V, J and clone size are taken as reported in that table, and D and trimming were inferred from the DNA itself. The table includes 300,000 to 400,000 clones, 65% to 90% detected once. The chain combines TRBV2 with TRBJ1-5, with D possibly being TRBD1 (5 bases). Sequences were obtained from peripheral blood. The clonotype originates from a woman aged 55-69 years with COVID-19, enrolled during active disease. The CDR3 is CASSEQGVYQPQHF. DNA for the CDR3: TGTGCCAGCAGTGAACAGGGCGTGTACCAGCCCCAGCATTTT.